One sample yielded the 5 T cell receptor beta chains listed below, sequenced in a study of cytomegalovirus exposure and HLA in healthy donors. Clones were sequenced by immunoSEQ multiplex PCR, and TCRdb holds only the in-frame ones, with some missing. The data contain over 150,000 clones, about nine tenths of them singletons. The sample was PBMCs. The source of these receptors is a woman under 30 in good health and CMV-seropositive.

The genes are TRBV2 and TRBJ2-2; D might be TRBD2 (5 bases). V shed 8 bases and J shed 4 bases, with 14 bases lying between them. This CDR3 comprises 14 residues. Looked up from germline, CDR1 is SNHLY and CDR2 is FYNNEI. CDR3 coding DNA: TGTGCCAGCCTTGAGGGTAGTTTCACCGGGGAGCTGTTTTTT. It is translated as CASLEGSFTGELFF. Variable domain in full (rest from reference TRBV2 and TRBJ2-2): EPEVTQTPSHQVTQMGQEVILRCVPISNHLYFYWYRQILGQKVEFLVSFYNNEISEKSEIFDDQFSVERPDGSNFTLKIRSTKLEDSAMYFCASLEGSFTGELFFGEGSRLTVL.

This chain connects TRBV5-1 to TRBJ2-6, with TRBD1 matching over 9 bases. This CDR3 has 16 amino acids. Germline trimming cut 4 bases from V and 2 bases from J; bases unmatched to any gene: 4. Germline V gene sequence: CDR1 SGHRS, CDR2 YFSETQ. CDR3 protein: CASSPTGGAGANVLTF. CDR3 in DNA: TGCGCCAGCAGCCCGACAGGGGGGGCTGGGGCCAACGTCCTGACTTTC. Looking up the rest from reference TRBV5-1 and TRBJ2-6 gives the full variable domain: KAGVTQTPRYLIKTRGQQVTLSCSPISGHRSVSWYQQTPGQGLQFLFEYFSETQRNKGNFPGRFSGRQFSNSRSEMNVSTLELGDSALYLCASSPTGGAGANVLTFGAGSRLTVL.

This chain uses TRBV6-5 with TRBJ1-1; 7 nucleotides align to TRBD1. Germline CDR1 and CDR2: MNHEY and SVGAGI. This CDR3 is 14 amino acids long. With 7 bases clipped from V and 0 bases from J, the junction kept 5 bases outside the gene matches. Here the CDR3 DNA reads TGTGCCAGCACCGCCGACAGGGTGAACACTGAAGCTTTCTTT. It codes for CASTADRVNTEAFF.

This clone was recorded a few times. This chain connects TRBV7-9 to TRBJ2-7; 11 bases are shared with TRBD2. The CDR3 extends over 14 amino acids. The V gene's germline CDR1 is SEHNR and CDR2 FQNEAQ (reference sequence). Losses at the gene ends were 5 bases for V and 7 bases for J; bases not matched to a gene: 7. The CDR3 nucleotides are TGTGCCAGCAGCCCACTAGCGGGAGCAGGTGAGCAGTACTTC. Its protein is CASSPLAGAGEQYF.

V usage is TRBV28 and J usage is TRBJ2-7; 11 nucleotides match TRBD2. The ends lost 2 bases at V and 1 base at J; junction bases unmatched: 4. CDR1 MDHEN and CDR2 SYDVKM come from the germline V gene. The CDR3 is made up of 16 amino acids. The CDR3 here is CASSLEVAGGSYEQYF. DNA for the CDR3: TGTGCCAGCAGTTTAGAGGTAGCGGGAGGGTCCTACGAGCAGTACTTC.